This TCR beta chain stems from a study of blood T cell repertoires in COVID-19. Study overall: T cells, B-cell-depleted T cells, or PBMCs provided the cDNA or gDNA that served as material.

Assay used: immunoSEQ multiplex PCR; TCRdb lists only in-frame clones, some missing. This table has 180,000 or so clones, 70% to 90% appearing once. This receptor was obtained from a woman aged 60 to 75 with COVID-19, enrolled during active disease. Sequenced sample: peripheral blood.

The CDR3 DNA sequence: TGTGCCAGTAGTATCCCAGGGGCCCATGCCTACGAGCAGTACTTC. Protein product: CASSIPGAHAYEQYF. The chain uses TRBV19 and TRBJ2-7, with a tentative D call TRBD1 (6 bases). The CDR3 has 15 residues. The ends were cut back, 3 bases at V and 2 bases at J, with 14 bases in the middle. CDR1 is LNHDA and CDR2 is SQIVND in the germline V gene (reference sequence).